A selection of T cell receptor beta chains follows, all from one sample in a study of cytomegalovirus exposure and HLA in healthy donors. TCRdb's table, derived via immunoSEQ multiplex PCR, lists solely in-frame clones and lacks some. The repertoire consists of 55,000 to 85,000 clones, with 85% to 95% occurring once and the leading ten covering more than 1%. Sequenced material: PBMCs. The receptor source for this set is a woman between 18 and 29 years old in good health and CMV-seronegative. Both conserved end residues are part of each CDR3. The D gene is left open where the match is weak. Not all rows give a size; the values are once, few, many and, for expanded clones, a class.

D | J | size | V | DNA | CDR3
TRBD1 | TRBJ2-7 | NA | TRBV7-9 | TGTGCCAGCAGCTTAGGGACAGGGGGGGCCGAGCAGTACTTC | CASSLGTGGAEQYF
TRBD2 | TRBJ2-3 | once | TRBV4-2 | TGTGCCAGCAGCCAAGAGTCTAGCGGGAGCCACACAGATACGCAGTATTTT | CASSQESSGSHTDTQYF
NA | TRBJ1-3 | NA | TRBV7-9 | TGTGCCAGCAGCTTAGCAGCCGATACTGGAAACACCATATATTTT | CASSLAADTGNTIYF
NA | TRBJ1-6 | NA | TRBV12-5 | TGTGCTAGTGGTTTGGTACGGGATTCACCCCTCCACTTT | CASGLVRDSPLHF
TRBD2 | TRBJ2-1 | NA | TRBV27 | TGTGCCAGCACCCCAACGGGGGGAATGGGGTACAATGAGCAGTTCTTC | CASTPTGGMGYNEQFF
NA | TRBJ1-1 | NA | TRBV6-1 | TGTGCCAGCAGTGAAGACAGGGAAGCTTTCTTT | CASSEDREAFF
TRBD2 | TRBJ2-5 | NA | TRBV7-6 | TGTGCCAGCAGCTCAGATTGGACTAGCGGGAGGGCCGGCTACCAAGAGACCCAGTACTTC | CASSSDWTSGRAGYQETQYF
NA | TRBJ1-1 | NA | TRBV4-1 | TGCGCCAGCAGCCAACCTGGGACGGAGGGAGGTCCCACTGAAGCTTTCTTT | CASSQPGTEGGPTEAFF
TRBD2 | TRBJ2-3 | NA | TRBV9 | TGTGCCAGCAGCCCGGGACTAGCGGGAGCAGATACGCAGTATTTT | CASSPGLAGADTQYF
NA | TRBJ1-1 | NA | TRBV25-1 | TGTGCCAGCAGGCCCCCGGAAGCGCCGGACACTGAAGCTTTCTTT | CASRPPEAPDTEAFF
TRBD2 | TRBJ2-2 | NA | TRBV2 | TGTGCCAGCCGAACGACTAGCGGGAGCACCGGGGAGCTGTTTTTT | CASRTTSGSTGELFF
NA | TRBJ1-1 | NA | TRBV19 | TGTGCCAGTAGTATAGGCCCCACAGGTGGTGAAGCTTTCTTT | CASSIGPTGGEAFF
TRBD1 | TRBJ2-5 | NA | TRBV20-1 | TGCAGTGCATGGACAGGGGAGACCCAGTACTTC | CSAWTGETQYF
TRBD1 | TRBJ1-2 | NA | TRBV5-4 | TGTGCCAGCAGCGGGACAGGGGTTCCCTATGGCTACACCTTC | CASSGTGVPYGYTF
NA | TRBJ2-3 | NA | TRBV7-9 | TGTGCCAGCTCAGGTAATACGCAGTATTTT | CASSGNTQYF
TRBD2 | TRBJ2-1 | NA | TRBV9 | TGTGCCAGCAGCTCCATTGCGGGGGGGCCAAACAATGAGCAGTTCTTC | CASSSIAGGPNNEQFF
NA | TRBJ2-2 | few | TRBV28 | TGTGCCAGCAGCCCTCTTTCGACAGTAGGGGATAGGATCGGGGAGCTGTTTTTT | CASSPLSTVGDRIGELFF
TRBD1 | TRBJ1-1 | NA | TRBV29-1 | TGCAGCGCTACCCCAGGGGGTAACACTGAAGCTTTCTTT | CSATPGGNTEAFF
NA | TRBJ2-2 | NA | TRBV5-1 | TGCGCCAGCAGCTCCAAGGGACATCCGAACACCGGGGAGCTGTTTTTT | CASSSKGHPNTGELFF
NA | TRBJ1-5 | NA | TRBV10-3 | TGTGCCATCAGTGAGTCGGCCGGGAGCAATCAGCCCCAGCATTTT | CAISESAGSNQPQHF
TRBD1 | TRBJ2-2 | few | TRBV5-1 | TGCGCCAGCAGCATATCGACAGGGGGCGCAAACACCGGGGAGCTGTTTTTT | CASSISTGGANTGELFF
TRBD2 | TRBJ2-5 | NA | TRBV6-5 | TGTGCCAGCAGTTTGGTAGCGGGAGTTGCTCGGGAGACCCAGTACTTC | CASSLVAGVARETQYF
TRBD1 | TRBJ1-5 | NA | TRBV28 | TGTGCCAGCAGCTCAGGACAGGGGAATCAGCCCCAGCATTTT | CASSSGQGNQPQHF
NA | TRBJ2-5 | once | TRBV7-9 | TGTGCCAGTCAGGGGCCAGGCGGGACCCAGTACTTC | CASQGPGGTQYF
TRBD2 | TRBJ2-1 | NA | TRBV10-1 | TGCGCCAGCAGTCCGGGACTAGCGGAATACAATGAGCAGTTCTTC | CASSPGLAEYNEQFF
NA | TRBJ1-2 | NA | TRBV5-1 | TGCGCCAGCAGCCTTGGAGCAGGGGTCTATGGCTACACCTTC | CASSLGAGVYGYTF
TRBD2 | TRBJ2-7 | NA | TRBV10-1 | TGCGCCAGCAGTGATTCGGGAGGGCCTTACGAGCAGTACTTC | CASSDSGGPYEQYF
NA | TRBJ2-1 | NA | TRBV7-9 | TGTGCCAGCAGCTTAGAAGCGGAGGCGTTCTTC | CASSLEAEAFF
NA | TRBJ2-7 | NA | TRBV5-6 | TGTGCCAGCAGCCTTAGCGGACCCAACTCCTACGAGCAGTACTTC | CASSLSGPNSYEQYF